These 27 T cell receptor beta chains share one sample of origin, sequenced in a study of T cell responses to AZD1222 COVID-19 vaccine. Clones were read by immunoSEQ multiplex PCR, and TCRdb kept only the in-frame ones, dropping some. This table holds around 140,000 clones, around 89% found once. This sample comprised peripheral blood, obtained on day 0 of AZD1222 vaccination. The origin of the receptors is an adult in good health.

The CDR3 sequence: CASSSGTGRNTEAFF. CDR3 DNA: TGTGCCAGCAGCTCTGGGACAGGACGGAACACTGAAGCTTTCTTT. V gene TRBV5-4 combines with J gene TRBJ1-1; 8 bases match TRBD1. Germline loops: CDR1 SGHNT, CDR2 YYREEE (reference sequence). V was clipped by 3 bases and J by 1 base; unmatched bases: 5. The CDR3 contains 15 residues.

The V gene is TRBV5-1, the J gene TRBJ1-2; the match to TRBD1 covers 8 bases. The CDR3 loop spans 16 amino acids. V gave up 0 bases and J gave up 4 bases; unmatched junction bases: 8. In germline, CDR1 is SGHRS, CDR2 YFSETQ. The CDR3 DNA sequence: TGCGCCAGCAGCTTGGGGTCGGCAGGGGGCTTCTATGGCTACACCTTC. It encodes CASSLGSAGGFYGYTF.

The rearrangement joins TRBV18 to TRBJ2-7; D might be TRBD1 (6 bases). CDR3 length: 14 amino acids. Germline CDR1 is KGHSH and CDR2 is LQKENI. Deletions cut 5 bases from V and 0 bases from J, with 11 bases between. Here the CDR3 reads CASSFTGNSYEQYF. The CDR3 DNA reads TGTGCCAGCTCATTCACAGGGAACTCCTACGAGCAGTACTTC.

The chain links TRBV20-1 to TRBJ1-2, with a possible D match to TRBD1 (5 bases). The germline V gene has CDR1 DFQATT and CDR2 SNEGSKA (reference sequence). The CDR3 contains 11 residues. Trimming shortened V by 6 bases and J by 8 bases, and 13 bases separated the two germline ends. Here the CDR3 reads CSAGAGFGYTF. In DNA form, the CDR3 reads TGCAGTGCAGGGGCTGGGTTCGGCTACACCTTC.

This chain links TRBV7-9 with TRBJ1-2; maybe TRBD1 (5 bases). V gave up 1 base and J gave up 7 bases, with 16 bases separating them. Germline lookup yields CDR1 SEHNR and CDR2 FQNEAQ (reference sequence). The CDR3 extends over 15 amino acids. In DNA form, the CDR3 reads TGTGCCAGCAGCTTAGTTGGGGGTATTTGGTCTGGCTACACCTTC. Translated, it gives CASSLVGGIWSGYTF.

The chain carries TRBV6-5 and TRBJ1-2; perhaps TRBD1 as D (6 bases). The CDR3 loop spans 13 amino acids. Trimming took off 10 bases at V and 4 bases at J, with 16 bases between the two ends. Germline CDR1 and CDR2: MNHEY and SVGAGI. The CDR3 reads CAIIGGGVYGYTF. The DNA for the CDR3 is TGTGCCATCATCGGGGGGGGCGTCTATGGCTACACCTTC.

This clone was seen a few times. V usage is TRBV18 and J usage is TRBJ2-3; TRBD1 might be the D (7 bases). This CDR3 contains 17 residues. From germline, CDR1 is KGHSH and CDR2 LQKENI. Trimming left V 0 bases short and J 2 bases short, with 15 bases between. Here the CDR3 reads CASSPPAGQKTTDTQYF. The CDR3 DNA reads TGTGCCAGCTCACCACCGGCGGGACAGAAAACCACAGATACGCAGTATTTT.

The rearrangement joins TRBV5-6 to TRBJ2-7; 10 positions agree with TRBD1. J gave up 3 bases and V 6 bases, and 9 bases lay outside the gene matches. CDR3 size: 15 residues. Germline assignment: CDR1 SGHDT and CDR2 YYEEEE. The CDR3, as DNA: TGTGCCAGCAAAAAGGGGGACAGGGGATACTACGAGCAGTACTTC. It translates to CASKKGDRGYYEQYF.

CDR3 in DNA: TGTGCCTGGAGGGTGGGATGGTCAGGATCACCCCTCCACTTT. Translating it yields CAWRVGWSGSPLHF. V is TRBV30 and J is TRBJ1-6; D remains ambiguous. The CDR3 has 14 amino acids. V gave up 3 bases and J gave up 10 bases, with 16 bases separating them. Germline V gene data show CDR1 as GTSNPN and CDR2 as SVGIG (reference sequence).

The J gene is TRBJ2-7, the V gene TRBV7-2; 10 bases align to TRBD2. Per the germline V gene, CDR1 is SGHTA and CDR2 is FQGNSA. Unmatched junction bases numbered 6, after V lost 4 bases and J lost 3 bases. The CDR3 totals 15 residues. For the CDR3, the DNA is TGTGCCAGCAGCTATGGACTAGCGGATCGCTACGAGCAGTACTTC. It encodes CASSYGLADRYEQYF.

In this sample, this clone turned up once. The V and J genes are TRBV4-2 and TRBJ1-1; TRBD1 might be the D (5 bases). Germline CDR1 reads LGHNA; CDR2 reads YNFKEQ. The V gene lost 0 bases and the J gene lost 0 bases, with 8 bases spanning the gap. This CDR3 has 15 residues. The CDR3 sequence: CASSQEQAMNTEAFF. As DNA, the CDR3 is TGTGCCAGCAGCCAAGAACAGGCAATGAACACTGAAGCTTTCTTT.

This chain links TRBV6-1 with TRBJ2-3, with D uncertain. V shed 1 base and J shed 4 bases, with 9 bases lying between them. CDR3 length equals 14 residues. In germline, CDR1 is MNHNS, CDR2 SASEGT. The CDR3 reads CASSEGFWADTQYF. The CDR3 bases are TGTGCCAGCAGTGAAGGTTTTTGGGCAGATACGCAGTATTTT.

The rearrangement links TRBV3-1 (or the pseudogene TRBV3-2) to TRBJ1-3; D remains unclear. V lost 4 bases and J 5 bases, leaving 9 bases between the germline ends. Germline V lookup: CDR1 LGHDT, CDR2 YNNKEL (reference sequence). The CDR3 consists of 13 residues. The CDR3 DNA is TGTGCCAGCAGCCCGAGAGTACGAAACACCATATATTTT. Amino acids: CASSPRVRNTIYF.

This rearrangement joins TRBV5-4 to TRBJ2-7; D may be TRBD2 (6 bases). V gave up 4 bases and J gave up 7 bases, with 18 bases separating them. This CDR3 has 14 amino acids. Germline V lookup: CDR1 SGHNT, CDR2 YYREEE (reference sequence). In nucleotides, the CDR3 is TGTGCCAGCAGCACTCGGACGGGCGCGGGGGAGCAGTACTTC. The encoded protein is CASSTRTGAGEQYF.

Here the CDR3 reads CASTGGGADTQYF. CDR3 nucleotide sequence: TGTGCCAGCACGGGGGGCGGTGCAGATACGCAGTATTTT. The V and J genes are TRBV7-9 and TRBJ2-3, with a weak D call TRBD2 (7 bases). The length of the CDR3 is 13 residues. V lost 7 bases, J lost 4 bases, and 12 bases lay in between. Germline CDR1 and CDR2: SEHNR and FQNEAQ (reference sequence). The full variable domain, completed using reference TRBV7-9 and TRBJ2-3, is DTGVSQNPRHKITKRGQNVTFRCDPISEHNRLYWYRQTLGQGPEFLTYFQNEAQLEKSRLLSDRFSAERPKGSFSTLEIQRTEQGDSAMYLCASTGGGADTQYFGPGTRLTVL.

The chain uses TRBV18 and TRBJ1-5; 9 bases agree with TRBD1. Germline V gene lookup returns CDR1 KGHSH and CDR2 LQKENI. This CDR3 has 19 amino acids. V lost 4 bases and J lost 5; bases outside the gene matches: 18. The CDR3 loop is CASSLRIRDSGTGYQPQHF. CDR3 coding DNA: TGTGCCAGCTCACTTCGGATCCGCGATTCCGGGACAGGGTATCAGCCCCAGCATTTT.

The rearrangement joins TRBV6-5 to TRBJ2-3; tentative D call: TRBD2 (6 bases). The CDR3 has 12 amino acids. Germline CDR1 and CDR2: MNHEY and SVGAGI. Trimming pared 8 bases from V and 0 bases from J, leaving 6 bases between. CDR3 in amino acids: CASGGSTDTQYF. CDR3 sequence (DNA): TGTGCCAGCGGGGGGAGCACAGATACGCAGTATTTT.

The chain employs TRBV29-1 and TRBJ1-5; 8 bases map to TRBD1. V gave up 7 bases and J gave up 5 bases; unmatched junction bases: 7. The germline CDR1 and CDR2 sequences are SQVTM and ANQGSEA. CDR3 length: 13 residues. The CDR3 region is CSAWTGPDQPQHF. DNA of the CDR3: TGCAGCGCCTGGACAGGGCCAGATCAGCCCCAGCATTTT. Full variable domain (rest looked up from reference TRBV29-1 and TRBJ1-5): SAVISQKPSRDICQRGTSLTIQCQVDSQVTMMFWYRQQPGQSLTLIATANQGSEATYESGFVIDKFPISRPNLTFSTLTVSNMSPEDSSIYLCSAWTGPDQPQHFGDGTRLSIL.

A single count supports this clone. The rearrangement joins TRBV19 to TRBJ1-1; 8 bases are shared with TRBD1. V lost 9 bases to trimming and J lost 8 bases; unmatched junction nucleotides: 5. CDR1 is LNHDA and CDR2 is SQIVND in the germline V gene (reference sequence). This CDR3 contains 11 residues. The CDR3 is CASLDRGEAFF. In nucleotides, the CDR3 is TGTGCCAGCCTTGACAGGGGCGAAGCTTTCTTT.

The rearrangement joins TRBV27 to TRBJ1-3; D gene unclear. The CDR3 extends over 13 amino acids. CDR1 is MNHEY, CDR2 SMNVEV, per germline (reference sequence). Trimming shortened V by 6 bases and J by 2 bases, and 8 bases separated the two germline ends. The CDR3: CASRALPGNTIYF. The DNA of the CDR3 is TGTGCCAGCAGGGCCCTTCCTGGAAACACCATATATTTT.

The gene calls are TRBV27 and TRBJ2-7, with 7 positions matching TRBD2. Germline CDR1 is MNHEY and CDR2 is SMNVEV (reference sequence). J was trimmed by 2 bases and V by 8 bases; bases with no gene match: 9. The CDR3 loop spans 14 amino acids. This chain's CDR3 is CASGRGGGPYEQYF. The CDR3 DNA is TGTGCCAGCGGCCGGGGCGGGGGACCCTACGAGCAGTACTTC.

The CDR3 DNA reads as TGTGCCAGCAGTTTTTTGACTCAGGGGGAACCTTTCTTT. This gives the protein CASSFLTQGEPFF. This rearrangement joins TRBV28 to TRBJ1-1; 7 bases match TRBD1. The CDR3 contains 13 residues. Germline CDR1 MDHEN, CDR2 SYDVKM. J was trimmed by 12 bases and V by 3 bases; bases with no gene match: 10.

J is TRBJ1-1 and V is TRBV7-8; D is undetermined. This CDR3 is 11 amino acids long. Trimming pared 5 bases from V and 11 bases from J, leaving 12 bases between. Germline V lookup: CDR1 SGHVS, CDR2 FQNEAQ. The chain's CDR3 is CASSDGSRAFF. In nucleotides, the CDR3 is TGTGCCAGCAGCGATGGAAGCCGGGCTTTCTTT.

The rearrangement links TRBV3-1 (or the pseudogene TRBV3-2) to TRBJ1-2; the D gene is possibly TRBD1 (5 bases). There are 15 residues in the CDR3. The germline V and J ends were trimmed by 3 bases and 2 bases, with 13 bases remaining between them. Germline loops: CDR1 LGHDT, CDR2 YNNKEL (reference sequence). The CDR3 sequence: CASSHTGANNYGYTF. The DNA of the CDR3 is TGTGCCAGCAGCCACACTGGGGCCAACAACTATGGCTACACCTTC.

V usage is TRBV29-1 and J usage is TRBJ2-3, with 7 bases that match TRBD2. The V gene end was trimmed by 3 bases and the J gene end by 2 bases; junction bases not matched to a gene: 5. This CDR3 is built from 14 residues. Germline lookup yields CDR1 SQVTM and CDR2 ANQGSEA. The CDR3 DNA is TGCAGCGTTGACAAGGCGGGAGCCACAGATACGCAGTATTTT. It specifies CSVDKAGATDTQYF.

This sequence joins TRBV5-6 and TRBJ1-1, with D possibly matching TRBD1 (5 bases). CDR3 size: 14 residues. Germline V CDR1 and CDR2: SGHDT, YYEEEE. Between the trimmed V and J ends, which lost 0 bases and 2 bases, there was a span of 8 bases. The DNA for the CDR3 is TGTGCCAGCAGCTTGGTGGGGGGTAACACTGAAGCTTTCTTT. This encodes CASSLVGGNTEAFF.

This clone showed up just a few times. The chain couples TRBV19 to TRBJ2-1, with D maybe TRBD1 (6 bases). This CDR3 has 15 amino acids. The germline CDR1 and CDR2 sequences are LNHDA and SQIVND (reference sequence). The V end lost 5 bases, the J end lost 0 bases, and 11 bases lay between the germline ends. In DNA form, the CDR3 reads TGTGCCAGTAGTGAGGACAGTAACTCCTACAATGAGCAGTTCTTC. This encodes CASSEDSNSYNEQFF.